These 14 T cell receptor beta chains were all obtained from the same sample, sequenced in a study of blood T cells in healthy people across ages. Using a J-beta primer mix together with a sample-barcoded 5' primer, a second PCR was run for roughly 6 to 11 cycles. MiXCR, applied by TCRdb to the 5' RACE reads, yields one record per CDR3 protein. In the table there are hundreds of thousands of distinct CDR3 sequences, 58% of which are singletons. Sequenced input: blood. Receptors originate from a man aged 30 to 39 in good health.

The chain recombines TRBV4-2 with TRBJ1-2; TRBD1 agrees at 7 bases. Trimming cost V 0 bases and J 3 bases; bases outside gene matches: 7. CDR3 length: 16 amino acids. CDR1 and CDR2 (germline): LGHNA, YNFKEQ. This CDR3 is CASSQDSTGIYYGYTF. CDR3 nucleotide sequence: TGTGCCAGCAGCCAAGACTCGACAGGGATATACTATGGCTACACCTTC.

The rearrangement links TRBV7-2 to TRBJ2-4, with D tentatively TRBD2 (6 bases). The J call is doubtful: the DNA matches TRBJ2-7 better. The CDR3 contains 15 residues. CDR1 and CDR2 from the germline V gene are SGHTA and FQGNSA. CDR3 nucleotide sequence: TGTGCCAGCAGCGCCCTCCGACTGGGGGGTGGCGAGCAGTACTTC. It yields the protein CASSALRLGGGEQYF.

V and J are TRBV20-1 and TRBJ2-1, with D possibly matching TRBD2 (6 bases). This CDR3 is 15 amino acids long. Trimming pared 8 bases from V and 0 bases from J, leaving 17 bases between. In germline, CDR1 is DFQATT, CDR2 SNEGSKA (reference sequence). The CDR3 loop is CSKLGRETSYNEQFF. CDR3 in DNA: TGCAGTAAGCTCGGGAGAGAGACCTCCTACAATGAGCAGTTCTTC.

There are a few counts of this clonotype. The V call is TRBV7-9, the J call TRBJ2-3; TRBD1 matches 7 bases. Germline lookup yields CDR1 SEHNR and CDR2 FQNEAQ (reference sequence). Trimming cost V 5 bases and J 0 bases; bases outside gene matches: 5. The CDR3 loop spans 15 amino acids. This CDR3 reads CASSLPDRSTDTQYF. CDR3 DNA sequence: TGTGCCAGCAGCCTCCCGGACAGGAGCACAGATACGCAGTATTTT.

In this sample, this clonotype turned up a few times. CDR3 region: CSVLGLAGGDTQYF. The CDR3 DNA follows: TGCAGCGTTCTTGGACTAGCGGGAGGTGATACGCAGTATTTT. The rearrangement uses TRBV29-1 and TRBJ2-3; TRBD2 agrees at 14 bases. The CDR3 length is 14 residues. After removal of 5 bases from V and 6 bases from J, the junction contained 4 bases not matched to a gene. The germline CDR1 and CDR2 sequences are SQVTM and ANQGSEA.

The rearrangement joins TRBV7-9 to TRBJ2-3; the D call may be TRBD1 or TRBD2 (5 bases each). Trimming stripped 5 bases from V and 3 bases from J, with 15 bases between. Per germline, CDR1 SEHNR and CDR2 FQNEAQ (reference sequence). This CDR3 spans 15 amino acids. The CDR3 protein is CASSPGPRATDTQYF. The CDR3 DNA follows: TGTGCCAGCAGCCCGGGACCCCGAGCAACAGATACGCAGTATTTT.

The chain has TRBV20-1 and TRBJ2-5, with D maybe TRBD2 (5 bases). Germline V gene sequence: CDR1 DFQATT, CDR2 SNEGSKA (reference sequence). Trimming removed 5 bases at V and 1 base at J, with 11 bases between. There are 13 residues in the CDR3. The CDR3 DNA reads TGCAGTGCTTACACTAGAGGCCAAGAGACCCAGTACTTC. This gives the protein CSAYTRGQETQYF.

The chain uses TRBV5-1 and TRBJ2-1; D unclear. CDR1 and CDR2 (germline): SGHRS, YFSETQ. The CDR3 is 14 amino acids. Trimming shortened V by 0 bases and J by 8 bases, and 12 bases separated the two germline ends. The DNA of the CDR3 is TGCGCCAGCAGCTTGGAAGAGTCCCTTTATGAGCAGTTCTTC. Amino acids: CASSLEESLYEQFF.

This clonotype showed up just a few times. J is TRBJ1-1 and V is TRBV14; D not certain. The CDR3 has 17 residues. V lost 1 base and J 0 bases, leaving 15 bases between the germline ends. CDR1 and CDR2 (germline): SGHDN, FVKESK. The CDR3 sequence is CASSQGKYPLMNTEAFF. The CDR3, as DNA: TGTGCCAGCAGCCAAGGCAAGTACCCCTTGATGAACACTGAAGCTTTCTTT.

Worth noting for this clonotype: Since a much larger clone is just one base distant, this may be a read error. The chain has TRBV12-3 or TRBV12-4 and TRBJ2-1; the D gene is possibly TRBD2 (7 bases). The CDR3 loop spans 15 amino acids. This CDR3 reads CASSQEAGAYNERFF. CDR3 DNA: TGTGCCAGCAGTCAAGAGGCGGGGGCCTACAATGAGCGGTTCTTC.

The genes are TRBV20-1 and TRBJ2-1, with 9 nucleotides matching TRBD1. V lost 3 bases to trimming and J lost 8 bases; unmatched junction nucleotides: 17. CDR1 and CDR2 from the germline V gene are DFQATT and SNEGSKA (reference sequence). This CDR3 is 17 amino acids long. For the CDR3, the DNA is TGCAGTGCTAGGGCTTCGCGCCGGCGGGACAGGGCATATGAGCAGTTCTTC. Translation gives CSARASRRRDRAYEQFF.

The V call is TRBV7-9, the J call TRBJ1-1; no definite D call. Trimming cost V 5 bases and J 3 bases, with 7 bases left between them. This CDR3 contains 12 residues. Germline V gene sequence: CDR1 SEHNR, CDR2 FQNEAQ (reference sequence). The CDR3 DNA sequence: TGTGCCAGCAGCCCCTCTCACACTGAAGCTTTCTTT. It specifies CASSPSHTEAFF.

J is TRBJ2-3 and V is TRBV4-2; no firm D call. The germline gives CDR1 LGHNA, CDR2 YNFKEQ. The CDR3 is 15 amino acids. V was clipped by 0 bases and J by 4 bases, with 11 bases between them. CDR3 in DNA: TGTGCCAGCAGCCAAGATCGAGACGTCGCAGATACGCAGTATTTT. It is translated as CASSQDRDVADTQYF.

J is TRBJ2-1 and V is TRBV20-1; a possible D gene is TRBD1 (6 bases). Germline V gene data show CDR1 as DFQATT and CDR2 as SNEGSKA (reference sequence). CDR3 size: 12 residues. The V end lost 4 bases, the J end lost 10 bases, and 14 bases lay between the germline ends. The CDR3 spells CSATRDNYEQFF. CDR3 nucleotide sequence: TGCAGTGCTACACGGGACAACTACGAGCAGTTCTTC.